This T cell receptor beta chain was retrieved from a study of T cells in Graves' hyperthyroidism and ophthalmopathy. The CDR3 sequence is 15 residues long. Trimming left V 2 bases short and J 0 bases short, with 10 bases between. CDR1 is MDHEN, CDR2 SYDVKM, per germline. TCR beta CDR3 sequences were amplified from RNA transcripts. The study used the HTBI primer set for a first-round RT-PCR of the TCR CDR3. MiXCR, run by TCRdb on the multiplex PCR reads, gives a single entry per CDR3 protein. The sample includes fewer than 450,000 distinct CDR3 sequences, about 17% seen only once; the top ten take about a third. This clonotype was picked up many times. Recently diagnosed hyperthyroidism of less than 2 months' duration affected patients aged 18 to 65. Every diagnosis used clinical symptoms, serum thyroxine and TRAb, thyroid ultrasound and orbital computed tomography. Progressors' blood was drawn at hyperthyroidism diagnosis, before ophthalmopathy symptoms.

The V gene is TRBV28, the J gene TRBJ1-1; D gene ambiguous. The origin of this receptor is a woman younger than 45 with Graves' hyperthyroidism that later progressed to Graves' ophthalmopathy. Specimen: blood. The CDR3 loop is CASSLRASVNTEAFF. The CDR3 DNA is TGTGCCAGCAGTTTAAGAGCGAGTGTGAACACTGAAGCTTTCTTT.